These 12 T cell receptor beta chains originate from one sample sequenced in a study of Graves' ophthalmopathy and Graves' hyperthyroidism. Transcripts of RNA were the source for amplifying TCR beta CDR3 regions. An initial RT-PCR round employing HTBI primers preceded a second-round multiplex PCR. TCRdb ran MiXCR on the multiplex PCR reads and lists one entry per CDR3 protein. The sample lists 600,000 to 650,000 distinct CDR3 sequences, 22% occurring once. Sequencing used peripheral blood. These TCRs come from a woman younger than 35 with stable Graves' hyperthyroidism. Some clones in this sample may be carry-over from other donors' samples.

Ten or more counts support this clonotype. DNA for the CDR3: TGTGCCACCAGTGACCCCGGGACCCCCGGACATGGCTACACCTTC. Translated, it gives CATSDPGTPGHGYTF. V and J are TRBV24-1 and TRBJ1-2; D is perhaps TRBD1 (5 bases). Looked up from germline, CDR1 is KGHDR and CDR2 is SFDVKD. The V end lost 4 bases, the J end lost 6 bases, and 17 bases lay between the germline ends. The CDR3 runs to 15 residues.

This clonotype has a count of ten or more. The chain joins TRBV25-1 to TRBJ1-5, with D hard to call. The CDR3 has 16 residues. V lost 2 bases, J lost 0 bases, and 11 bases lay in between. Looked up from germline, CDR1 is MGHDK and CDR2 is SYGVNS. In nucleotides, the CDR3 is TGTGCCAGCAGTGAAGGTTCGGCAGATAGCAATCAGCCCCAGCATTTT. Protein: CASSEGSADSNQPQHF.

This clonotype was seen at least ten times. CDR3 sequence (DNA): TGTGCCAGCAGCCAGTGGGGCCTAGCGGGAGGAATGGGCGAGCAGTACTTC. Protein: CASSQWGLAGGMGEQYF. This chain uses TRBV14 with TRBJ2-7; 11 nucleotides align to TRBD2. CDR1 and CDR2 (germline): SGHDN, FVKESK. The CDR3 contains 17 residues. V lost 3 bases, J lost 6 bases, and 13 bases stayed unmatched.

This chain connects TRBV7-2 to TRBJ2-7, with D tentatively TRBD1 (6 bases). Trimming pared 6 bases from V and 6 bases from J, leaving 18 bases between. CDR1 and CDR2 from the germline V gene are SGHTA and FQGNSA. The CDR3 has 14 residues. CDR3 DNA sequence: TGTGCCAGCAGTTTACTGACAGGCTTTACCGAGCAGTACTTC. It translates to CASSLLTGFTEQYF.

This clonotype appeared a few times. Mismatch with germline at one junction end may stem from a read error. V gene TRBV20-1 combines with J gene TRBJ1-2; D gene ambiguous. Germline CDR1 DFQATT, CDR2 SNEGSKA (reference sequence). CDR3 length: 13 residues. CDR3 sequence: CTATPRGNYGYTF. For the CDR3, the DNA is TGCACTGCTACCCCCCGCGGAAACTATGGCTACACCTTC.

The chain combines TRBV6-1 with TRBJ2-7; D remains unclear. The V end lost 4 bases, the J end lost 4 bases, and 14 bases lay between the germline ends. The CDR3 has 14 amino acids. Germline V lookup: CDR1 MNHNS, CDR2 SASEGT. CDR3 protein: CASSAAGSQYEQYF. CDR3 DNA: TGTGCCAGCAGTGCCGCTGGCAGCCAATACGAGCAGTACTTC.

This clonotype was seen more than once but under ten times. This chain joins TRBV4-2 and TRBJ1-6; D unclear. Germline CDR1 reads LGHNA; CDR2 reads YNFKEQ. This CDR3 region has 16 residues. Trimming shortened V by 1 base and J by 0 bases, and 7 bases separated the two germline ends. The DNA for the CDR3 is TGTGCCAGCAGCCAAGTTTCCAGCTCCTATAATTCACCCCTCCACTTT. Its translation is CASSQVSSSYNSPLHF.

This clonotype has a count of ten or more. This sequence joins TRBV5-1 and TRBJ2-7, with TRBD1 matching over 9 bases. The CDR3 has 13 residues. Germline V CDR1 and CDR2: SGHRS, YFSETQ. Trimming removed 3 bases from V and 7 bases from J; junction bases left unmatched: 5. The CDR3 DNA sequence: TGCGCCAGCAGCTCGACAGGGGGTGATGAGCAGTACTTC. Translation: CASSSTGGDEQYF.

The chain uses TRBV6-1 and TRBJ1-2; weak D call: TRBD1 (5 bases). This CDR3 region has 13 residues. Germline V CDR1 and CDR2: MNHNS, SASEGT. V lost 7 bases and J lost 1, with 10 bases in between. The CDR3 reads CASTRGINYGYTF. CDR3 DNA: TGTGCCAGCACGAGGGGAATTAACTATGGCTACACCTTC.

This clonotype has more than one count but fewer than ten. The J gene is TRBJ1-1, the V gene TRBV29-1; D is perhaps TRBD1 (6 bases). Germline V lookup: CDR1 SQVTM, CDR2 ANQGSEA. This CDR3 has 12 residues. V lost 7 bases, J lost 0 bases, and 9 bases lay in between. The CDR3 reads CSEDSMNTEAFF. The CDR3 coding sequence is TGCAGCGAGGACAGCATGAACACTGAAGCTTTCTTT.

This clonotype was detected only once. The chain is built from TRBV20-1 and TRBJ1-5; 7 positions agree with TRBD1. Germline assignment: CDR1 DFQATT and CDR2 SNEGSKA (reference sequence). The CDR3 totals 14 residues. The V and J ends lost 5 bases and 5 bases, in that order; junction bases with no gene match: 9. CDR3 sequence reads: CSADGGRGDQPQHF. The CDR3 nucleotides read TGCAGTGCTGATGGGGGCAGGGGGGATCAGCCCCAGCATTTT.

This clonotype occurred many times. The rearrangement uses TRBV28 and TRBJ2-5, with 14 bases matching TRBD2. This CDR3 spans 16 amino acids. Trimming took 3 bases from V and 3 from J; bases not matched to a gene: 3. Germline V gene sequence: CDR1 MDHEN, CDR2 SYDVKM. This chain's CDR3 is CASSFAGLAGEETQYF. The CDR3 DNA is TGTGCCAGCAGTTTCGCGGGACTAGCGGGAGAAGAGACCCAGTACTTC.